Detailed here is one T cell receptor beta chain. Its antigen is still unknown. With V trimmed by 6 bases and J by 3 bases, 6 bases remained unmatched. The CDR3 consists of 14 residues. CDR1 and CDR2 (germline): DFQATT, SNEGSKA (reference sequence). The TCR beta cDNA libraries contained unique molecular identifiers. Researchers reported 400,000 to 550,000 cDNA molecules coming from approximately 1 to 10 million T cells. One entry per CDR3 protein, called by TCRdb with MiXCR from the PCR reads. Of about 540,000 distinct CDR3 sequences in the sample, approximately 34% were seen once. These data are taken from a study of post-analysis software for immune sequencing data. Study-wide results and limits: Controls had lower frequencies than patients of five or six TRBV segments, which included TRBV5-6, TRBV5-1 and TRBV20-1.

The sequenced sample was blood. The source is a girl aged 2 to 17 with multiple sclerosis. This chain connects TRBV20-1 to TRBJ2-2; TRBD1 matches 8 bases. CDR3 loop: CSAFRDRYTGELFF. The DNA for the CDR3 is TGCAGTGCATTTCGGGACAGGTACACCGGGGAGCTGTTTTTT.